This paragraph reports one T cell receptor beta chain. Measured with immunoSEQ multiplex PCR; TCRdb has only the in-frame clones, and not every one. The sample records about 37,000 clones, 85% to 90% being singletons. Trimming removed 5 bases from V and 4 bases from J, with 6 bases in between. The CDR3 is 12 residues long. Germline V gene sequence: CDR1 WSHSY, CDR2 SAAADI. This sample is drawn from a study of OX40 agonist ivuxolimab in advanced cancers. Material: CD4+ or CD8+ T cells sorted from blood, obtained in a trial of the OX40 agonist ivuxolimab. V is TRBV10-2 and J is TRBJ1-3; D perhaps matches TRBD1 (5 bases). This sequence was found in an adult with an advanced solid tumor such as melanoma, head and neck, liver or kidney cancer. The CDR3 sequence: CASSSGGNTIYF. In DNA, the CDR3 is TGCGCCAGCAGTTCAGGGGGAAACACCATATATTTT.